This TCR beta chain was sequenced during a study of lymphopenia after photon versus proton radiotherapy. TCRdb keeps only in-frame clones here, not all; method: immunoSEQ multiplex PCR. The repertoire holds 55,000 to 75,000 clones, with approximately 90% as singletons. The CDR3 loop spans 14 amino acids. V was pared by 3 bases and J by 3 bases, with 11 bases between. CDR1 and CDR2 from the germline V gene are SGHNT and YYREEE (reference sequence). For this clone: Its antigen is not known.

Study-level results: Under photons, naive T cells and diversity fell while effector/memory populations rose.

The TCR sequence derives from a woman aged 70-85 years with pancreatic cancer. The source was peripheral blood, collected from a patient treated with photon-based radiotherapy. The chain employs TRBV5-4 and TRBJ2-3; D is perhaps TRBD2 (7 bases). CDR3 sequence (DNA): TGTGCCAGCAGCTGGGGGGGGCTGACAGATACGCAGTATTTT. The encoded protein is CASSWGGLTDTQYF.